The 26 T cell receptor beta chains given below trace back to one sample, sequenced in a study of CXCR3-negative and CXCR3-positive naive CD8 T cells. Libraries of TRB cDNA were made by 5' RACE and carried UMIs. With the 5' RACE reads reprocessed, TCRdb shows one record per CDR3 protein and no DNA. The sample holds about 45,000 distinct CDR3 sequences. The sample taken for sequencing was memory CD8+ T cells from blood. The receptors were sampled from a human donor in good health. Some clones in this sample may be carry-over from other donors' samples.

The V call is TRBV20-1, the J call TRBJ2-1; TCRdb proposes TRBD2, but this gene call is untestable without DNA. The CDR3 covers 15 residues. From germline, CDR1 is DFQATT and CDR2 SNEGSKA (reference sequence). This CDR3 is CSAREGDYNYNEQFF.

V gene TRBV4-3 combines with J gene TRBJ1-1; TCRdb proposes TRBD1, but this gene call is untestable without DNA. The CDR3 is made up of 14 amino acids. CDR1 and CDR2 (germline): LGHNA, YSLEER. This CDR3 is CASSQEERDTEAFF.

This clonotype is medium-sized by frequency. The chain recombines TRBV29-1 with TRBJ2-1; TCRdb calls TRBD1, which cannot be checked without DNA. Germline CDR1 and CDR2: SQVTM and ANQGSEA. The CDR3 covers 13 residues. The CDR3 protein is CSVEAGAGNEQFF.

The chain couples TRBV28 to TRBJ2-7; as DNA is missing, the TRBD1 call by TCRdb cannot be tested. Germline-derived CDR1 and CDR2 are MDHEN and SYDVKM. This CDR3 region has 14 residues. The CDR3 reads CASSFSRGLNEQYF.

The chain uses TRBV6-2 or TRBV6-3 and TRBJ1-5; with no DNA, the TCRdb D assignment of TRBD1 cannot be verified. CDR3 length: 15 amino acids. Germline V gene data show CDR1 as MNHEY and CDR2 as SVGEGT. This CDR3 reads CASSYNRELNQPQHF.

V is TRBV7-9 and J is TRBJ2-5; TCRdb indicates TRBD1, and absent DNA this call remains unverified. From germline, CDR1 is SEHNR and CDR2 FQNEAQ (reference sequence). CDR3 length: 16 residues. This chain's CDR3 is CASSLAGTGGEETQYF.

The J gene is TRBJ2-7, the V gene TRBV5-6; as DNA is missing, the TRBD1 call by TCRdb cannot be tested. The CDR3 is 15 residues long. The germline V gene has CDR1 SGHDT and CDR2 YYEEEE. CDR3 region: CASINPEGDPYEQYF.

This chain links TRBV7-9 with TRBJ1-5; TCRdb returns TRBD1, unconfirmable since there is no DNA. Germline loops: CDR1 SEHNR, CDR2 FQNEAQ (reference sequence). This CDR3 contains 16 residues. The CDR3 loop reads CASSSGQGISNQPQHF.

The chain uses TRBV6-2 or TRBV6-3 and TRBJ2-5; without DNA, the TCRdb call of TRBD1 cannot be checked. Germline loops: CDR1 MNHEY, CDR2 SVGEGT. This CDR3 has 14 residues. CDR3 sequence: CASSRGTEQETQYF.

The rearrangement links TRBV6-5 to TRBJ1-5. The germline CDR1 and CDR2 sequences are MNHEY and SVGAGI. The CDR3 sequence is 15 residues long. The CDR3 here is CASSYRQDSNQPQHF.

V usage is TRBV4-1 and J usage is TRBJ2-2. CDR1 is MGHRA, CDR2 YSYEKL, per germline. This CDR3 comprises 15 residues. This CDR3 reads CASSQVLVGTGELFF.

The J gene is TRBJ2-1, the V gene TRBV5-4; TCRdb outputs TRBD1, but without DNA this stays unchecked. CDR3 length: 17 residues. Per the germline V gene, CDR1 is SGHNT and CDR2 is YYREEE (reference sequence). The CDR3 loop is CASSVNLQGSPYNEQFF.

The genes are TRBV7-3 and TRBJ1-5. CDR3 length equals 15 residues. The V gene's germline CDR1 is SGHTA and CDR2 FQGTGA. CDR3 in amino acids: CASSLTGGPNQPQHF.

The V gene is TRBV5-4, the J gene TRBJ2-1; checking the TCRdb D call of TRBD1 is not possible without DNA. CDR3 size: 13 residues. The germline gives CDR1 SGHNT, CDR2 YYREEE (reference sequence). This chain's CDR3 is CASRGTSFNEQFF.

The chain joins TRBV5-5 to TRBJ2-7; checking the TCRdb D call of TRBD1 is not possible without DNA. CDR3 size: 16 residues. Germline V gives CDR1 SGHKS, CDR2 YYEKEE (reference sequence). The CDR3 is CASSPEGTGGFYEQYF.

The chain combines TRBV7-9 with TRBJ2-7; there is no DNA to check the TCRdb D call of TRBD1. The germline V gene has CDR1 SEHNR and CDR2 FQNEAQ (reference sequence). The CDR3 length is 13 residues. This chain's CDR3 is CASSLDAPYEQYF. The full variable domain, rest sourced from reference TRBV7-9 and TRBJ2-7, is DTGVSQNPRHKITKRGQNVTFRCDPISEHNRLYWYRQTLGQGPEFLTYFQNEAQLEKSRLLSDRFSAERPKGSFSTLEIQRTEQGDSAMYLCASSLDAPYEQYFGPGTRLTVT.

This chain joins TRBV14 and TRBJ2-1; TCRdb returns TRBD1, unconfirmable since there is no DNA. CDR1 and CDR2 (germline): SGHDN, FVKESK. The CDR3 runs 17 residues. CDR3 loop: CASSHLSGGRSYNEQFF. The full variable domain, in which reference TRBV14 and TRBJ2-1 provide the parts outside the CDR3, is EAGVTQFPSHSVIEKGQTVTLRCDPISGHDNLYWYRRVMGKEIKFLLHFVKESKQDESGMPNNRFLAERTGGTYSTLKVQPAELEDSGVYFCASSHLSGGRSYNEQFFGPGTRLTVL.

V gene TRBV11-2 combines with J gene TRBJ2-7; TCRdb designates TRBD2, a call that cannot be tested without DNA. CDR3 length: 15 amino acids. The germline gives CDR1 SGHAT, CDR2 FQNNGV. The CDR3 here is CASSRLAGDTYEQYF.

The rearrangement links TRBV7-2 to TRBJ2-7. Germline CDR1 SGHTA, CDR2 FQGNSA. There are 14 residues in the CDR3. The chain's CDR3 is CASSKRERPYEQYF. Variable domain in full (rest from reference TRBV7-2 and TRBJ2-7): GAGVSQSPSNKVTEKGKDVELRCDPISGHTALYWYRQSLGQGLEFLIYFQGNSAPDKSGLPSDRFSAERTGGSVSTLTIQRTQQEDSAVYLCASSKRERPYEQYFGPGTRLTVT.

The V gene is TRBV7-9, the J gene TRBJ2-1; TCRdb lists TRBD1, though no DNA is available to test this call. The CDR3 spans 15 residues. The V gene's germline CDR1 is SEHNR and CDR2 FQNEAQ (reference sequence). The CDR3 sequence is CASSPPGGGTGEQFF.

The chain is built from TRBV10-1 and TRBJ1-2; TCRdb calls TRBD1, which cannot be checked without DNA. CDR1 and CDR2 from the germline V gene are WNHNN and SYGVQD (reference sequence). The length of the CDR3 is 13 residues. CDR3 sequence: CASSPGQTYGYTF.

The chain links TRBV4-3 to TRBJ2-7; checking the TCRdb D call of TRBD1 is not possible without DNA. The V gene's germline CDR1 is LGHNA and CDR2 YSLEER. This CDR3 comprises 15 residues. The CDR3 loop is CASSATQGGAYEQYF.

The rearrangement joins TRBV19 to TRBJ2-6; TCRdb picks TRBD1, but there is no DNA to check that call. The CDR3 is 22 amino acids. CDR1 is LNHDA, CDR2 SQIVND, per germline (reference sequence). CDR3 residues: CASSIGLRSVQSAQSGANVLTF.

The chain has TRBV4-3 and TRBJ2-7; TCRdb outputs TRBD2, but without DNA this stays unchecked. This CDR3 comprises 14 residues. Germline V gene lookup returns CDR1 LGHNA and CDR2 YSLEER. CDR3 sequence: CASSQDGGAYEQYF.

This rearrangement joins TRBV11-2 to TRBJ2-7; the D gene TCRdb calls, TRBD2, cannot be checked with no DNA. CDR1 and CDR2 from the germline V gene are SGHAT and FQNNGV. The CDR3 is 15 residues long. The CDR3 sequence is CASSSYWISGNEQYF.

This chain's CDR3 is CSVSSGRDFTGELFF. This chain uses TRBV29-1 with TRBJ2-2; the D gene TCRdb calls, TRBD2, cannot be checked with no DNA. This CDR3 region has 15 residues. In germline, CDR1 is SQVTM, CDR2 ANQGSEA.